This TCR beta chain derives from a study of T cells in Graves' hyperthyroidism and ophthalmopathy. Overall study context: Peripheral blood specimens were obtained at initial diagnosis, prior to any treatment.

For this clonotype: Its antigen is unknown.

Diagnostic decisions used clinical symptoms, serum thyroxine and TRAb, thyroid ultrasound and orbital computed tomography. Out of more than 8 ml of fresh peripheral blood came the PBMCs. Whole-study findings and limits: A median roughly six months before onset, the model predicted ophthalmopathy.

Regions amplified from RNA transcripts were the TCR beta CDR3 regions. First-round RT-PCR with HTBI primers amplified the TCR CDR3 region. TCRdb used MiXCR to reprocess the multiplex PCR reads, holding one entry per CDR3 protein. The data show about 640,000 distinct CDR3 sequences, about 20% seen once. This clonotype was sampled from a man aged 25-40 years with Graves' ophthalmopathy. Sequencing used blood.

The CDR3 region is CSARATTQGYEQYF. The CDR3 DNA reads as TGCAGTGCTAGAGCTACTACCCAGGGCTACGAGCAGTACTTC. The chain couples TRBV20-1 to TRBJ2-7, with D maybe TRBD1 (5 bases). V was pared by 1 base and J by 3 bases, with 13 bases between. The CDR3 length is 14 residues. CDR1 is DFQATT and CDR2 is SNEGSKA in the germline V gene (reference sequence).